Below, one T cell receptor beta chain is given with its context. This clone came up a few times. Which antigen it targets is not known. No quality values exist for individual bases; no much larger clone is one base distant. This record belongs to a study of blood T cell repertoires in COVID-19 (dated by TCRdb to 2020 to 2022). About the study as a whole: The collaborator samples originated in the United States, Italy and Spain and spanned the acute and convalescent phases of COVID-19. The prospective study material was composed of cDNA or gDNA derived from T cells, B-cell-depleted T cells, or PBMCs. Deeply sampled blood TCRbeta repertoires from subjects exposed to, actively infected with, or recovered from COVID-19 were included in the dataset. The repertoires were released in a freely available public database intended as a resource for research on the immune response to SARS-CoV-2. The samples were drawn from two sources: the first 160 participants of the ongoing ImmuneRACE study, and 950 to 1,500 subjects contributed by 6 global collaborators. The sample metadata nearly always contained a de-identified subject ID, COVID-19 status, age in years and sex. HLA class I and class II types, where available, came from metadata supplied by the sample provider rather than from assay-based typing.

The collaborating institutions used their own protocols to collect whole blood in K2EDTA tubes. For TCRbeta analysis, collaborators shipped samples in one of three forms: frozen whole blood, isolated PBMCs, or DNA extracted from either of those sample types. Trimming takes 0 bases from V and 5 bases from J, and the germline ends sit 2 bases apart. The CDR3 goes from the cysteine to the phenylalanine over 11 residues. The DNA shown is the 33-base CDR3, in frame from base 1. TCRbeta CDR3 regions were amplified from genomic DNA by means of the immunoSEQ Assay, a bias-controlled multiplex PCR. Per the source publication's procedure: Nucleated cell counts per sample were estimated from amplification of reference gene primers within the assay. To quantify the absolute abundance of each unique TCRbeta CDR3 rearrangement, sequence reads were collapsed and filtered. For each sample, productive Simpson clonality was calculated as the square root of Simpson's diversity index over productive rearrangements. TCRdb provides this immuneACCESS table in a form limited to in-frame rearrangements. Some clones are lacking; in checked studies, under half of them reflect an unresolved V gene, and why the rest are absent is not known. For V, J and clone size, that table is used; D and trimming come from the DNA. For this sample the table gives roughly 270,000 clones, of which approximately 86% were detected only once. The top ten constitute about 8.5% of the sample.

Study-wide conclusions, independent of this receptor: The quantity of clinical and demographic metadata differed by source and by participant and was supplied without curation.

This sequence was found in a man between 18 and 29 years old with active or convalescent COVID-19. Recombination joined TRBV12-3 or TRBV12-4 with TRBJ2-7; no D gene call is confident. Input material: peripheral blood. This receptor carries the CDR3 CASSLANEQYF. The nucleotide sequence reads TGTGCCAGCAGTTTAGCCAACGAGCAGTACTTC.